Below, 30 T cell receptor beta chains from the same sample are listed, as sequenced in a study of a mutant IDH1 vaccine in newly diagnosed glioma. Time point given: baseline, week 1 (first vaccination visit). As for treatment: pre-vaccination baseline after standard-of-care therapy. Sequencing was performed with immunoSEQ multiplex PCR; in TCRdb, only in-frame clones are kept and a portion is missing. The profile covers tens of thousands of clones, with around 80% appearing a single time and around 20% taken by the ten largest. The sequences come from PBMCs, collected from a glioma patient treated with radiotherapy, temozolomide or both. The source is a young man with glioma.

This chain links TRBV6-5 with TRBJ1-6, with D perhaps matching TRBD1 (5 bases). The V end was cut by 6 bases, the J end by 6 bases, with 12 bases between. The CDR3 length is 14 residues. Germline lookup yields CDR1 MNHEY and CDR2 SVGAGI. CDR3 nucleotides: TGTGCCAGCAGCCAGGGACGGTTTAATTCACCCCTCCACTTT. This gives the protein CASSQGRFNSPLHF.

The chain couples TRBV29-1 to TRBJ2-5; tentative D call: TRBD2 (5 bases). Germline lookup yields CDR1 SQVTM and CDR2 ANQGSEA. Trimming stripped 6 bases from V and 1 base from J, with 15 bases between. The CDR3 has 14 residues. CDR3 loop: CSVRPPGLQETQYF. CDR3 nucleotide sequence: TGCAGCGTACGACCACCTGGACTCCAAGAGACCCAGTACTTC.

The chain uses TRBV19 and TRBJ2-5, with D perhaps TRBD1 (6 bases). With 3 bases removed from V and 2 bases from J, the gap between germline ends came to 7 bases. The CDR3 is made up of 13 amino acids. CDR1 and CDR2 (germline): LNHDA, SQIVND (reference sequence). The CDR3 loop reads CASSMQGQETQYF. CDR3 nucleotide sequence: TGTGCCAGTAGTATGCAGGGGCAAGAGACCCAGTACTTC. Together with reference TRBV19 and TRBJ2-5, the CDR3 gives the full variable domain: DGGITQSPKYLFRKEGQNVTLSCEQNLNHDAMYWYRQDPGQGLRLIYYSQIVNDFQKGDIAEGYSVSREKKESFPLTVTSAQKNPTAFYLCASSMQGQETQYFGPGTRLLVL.

This chain joins TRBV6-5 and TRBJ2-7, with TRBD2 identical over 8 bases. The germline gives CDR1 MNHEY, CDR2 SVGAGI. There are 16 residues in the CDR3. V trimming: 4 bases; J trimming: 2 bases; junction bases outside the gene matches: 10. CDR3 DNA: TGTGCCAGCAGTTCCCCTGGGGTTAGCGGGACCTACGAGCAGTACTTC. Its protein is CASSSPGVSGTYEQYF.

The CDR3 region is CASTGGLAGTGELFF. CDR3 DNA: TGTGCCAGCACCGGAGGACTAGCGGGGACCGGGGAGCTGTTTTTT. The chain recombines TRBV9 with TRBJ2-2; 12 positions agree with TRBD2. Germline trimming cut 6 bases from V and 5 bases from J; bases unmatched to any gene: 5. This CDR3 has 15 residues. Germline loops: CDR1 SGDLS, CDR2 YYNGEE.

The rearrangement joins TRBV7-8 to TRBJ2-7; 10 bases are a match to TRBD1. Germline V gene sequence: CDR1 SGHVS, CDR2 FQNEAQ. J gave up 0 bases and V 5 bases, and 4 bases lay outside the gene matches. The CDR3 has 15 residues. The CDR3 region is CASSTRTGGSYEQYF. In DNA, the CDR3 is TGTGCCAGCAGCACCCGGACAGGGGGCTCCTACGAGCAGTACTTC.

The rearrangement joins TRBV2 to TRBJ2-7; maybe TRBD2 (5 bases). Germline CDR1 and CDR2: SNHLY and FYNNEI. V lost 7 bases to trimming and J lost 4 bases, with 11 bases between them. CDR3 length: 12 residues. The CDR3 here is CASTGEGYEQYF. Here the CDR3 DNA reads TGTGCCAGCACAGGCGAGGGTTACGAGCAGTACTTC.

V and J are TRBV4-1 and TRBJ1-6, with a possible D match to TRBD1 (6 bases). CDR1 and CDR2 (germline): MGHRA, YSYEKL. V lost 3 bases and J 4 bases, leaving 13 bases between the germline ends. The CDR3 runs to 16 residues. CDR3 in amino acids: CASSQYQGRYNSPLHF. The DNA of the CDR3 is TGCGCCAGCAGCCAGTACCAGGGGAGGTATAATTCACCCCTCCACTTT.

V is TRBV9 and J is TRBJ1-6, with TRBD1 as a possible D gene (6 bases). Germline V CDR1 and CDR2: SGDLS, YYNGEE. V was cut by 4 bases and J by 10 bases, with 12 bases left in between. CDR3 length equals 13 residues. CDR3 DNA sequence: TGTGCCAGCAGCCCCGAGGGGGGGTCACCCCTCCACTTT. Its protein product is CASSPEGGSPLHF.

The chain links TRBV9 to TRBJ1-1; D unresolved. The V and J ends lost 0 bases and 1 base respectively, with 4 bases between them. This CDR3 has 13 residues. Germline CDR1 reads SGDLS; CDR2 reads YYNGEE. Here the CDR3 reads CASSVGENTEAFF. The CDR3 bases are TGTGCCAGCAGCGTAGGCGAGAACACTGAAGCTTTCTTT.

This clone has just one count. The gene calls are TRBV15 and TRBJ2-3; 14 bases are a match to TRBD2. The CDR3 has 21 residues. With 1 base clipped from V and 0 bases from J, the junction kept 12 bases outside the gene matches. Germline V gene lookup returns CDR1 LNHNV and CDR2 YYDKDF (reference sequence). The CDR3 is CATSRAGTSGGSGASTDTQYF. CDR3 bases: TGTGCCACCAGCAGAGCTGGGACTAGCGGGGGATCAGGGGCCAGCACAGATACGCAGTATTTT.

This clone showed up just a few times. V gene TRBV19 combines with J gene TRBJ2-1; D possibly uses TRBD1 or TRBD2 (6 bases each). Trimming pared 0 bases from V and 5 bases from J, leaving 17 bases between. The CDR3 consists of 17 residues. From germline, CDR1 is LNHDA and CDR2 SQIVND (reference sequence). The CDR3 protein is CASSIDMEGGLDNEQFF. CDR3 DNA: TGTGCCAGTAGTATAGATATGGAGGGGGGCCTAGACAATGAGCAGTTCTTC.

The table lists this clone with a count of one. CDR3 DNA: TGTGCCAGCAGTACCTGGGTAGAGTACAGAATCCTAACTTTCACTGAAGCTTTCTTT. It is translated as CASSTWVEYRILTFTEAFF. The chain combines TRBV6-9 with TRBJ1-1; D remains unclear. In germline, CDR1 is MNHGY, CDR2 SVAAGI. The V end was cut by 5 bases, the J end by 4 bases, with 29 bases between. The CDR3 length is 19 residues.

J is TRBJ2-7 and V is TRBV5-1; D might be TRBD1 (7 bases). The CDR3 runs 18 residues. V was shortened by 3 bases and J by 0 bases, with 22 bases between the two germline ends. Germline lookup yields CDR1 SGHRS and CDR2 YFSETQ. The CDR3 nucleotides read TGCGCCAGCAGCTACTCTCGCACAGGGGAGGTTAGCTCCTACGAGCAGTACTTC. It yields the protein CASSYSRTGEVSSYEQYF.

Here the CDR3 DNA reads TGTGCCAGCAGTGATCTCCGTGGAAACTATAGCAATCAGCCCCAGCATTTT. Residues: CASSDLRGNYSNQPQHF. This chain joins TRBV6-1 and TRBJ1-5; D gene ambiguous. V lost 3 bases and J lost 0, with 15 bases in between. This CDR3 contains 17 residues. Germline V gene lookup returns CDR1 MNHNS and CDR2 SASEGT.

The chain couples TRBV6-5 to TRBJ2-2; 7 bases are shared with TRBD1. Germline V gene data show CDR1 as MNHEY and CDR2 as SVGAGI. Unmatched junction bases numbered 4, after V lost 6 bases and J lost 3 bases. The CDR3 runs 14 residues. As DNA, the CDR3 is TGTGCCAGCAGCCAACAGGGGCACACCGGGGAGCTGTTTTTT. This codes for CASSQQGHTGELFF.

The V gene is TRBV7-9, the J gene TRBJ1-1; D is uncertain. Germline V lookup: CDR1 SEHNR, CDR2 FQNEAQ (reference sequence). The CDR3 loop spans 12 amino acids. Trimming took off 3 bases at V and 1 base at J, with 3 bases between the two ends. Here the CDR3 reads CASSLKNTEAFF. The CDR3 DNA follows: TGTGCCAGCAGCTTGAAGAACACTGAAGCTTTCTTT.

The rearrangement uses TRBV10-2 and TRBJ1-4; tentatively, D is TRBD1 (5 bases). The germline CDR1 and CDR2 sequences are WSHSY and SAAADI. This CDR3 comprises 14 residues. The germline V and J ends were trimmed by 3 bases and 7 bases, with 12 bases remaining between them. The CDR3 loop is CASSDPGPIEKLFF. The CDR3, as DNA: TGCGCCAGCAGTGACCCAGGGCCTATTGAAAAACTGTTTTTT.

V and J are TRBV5-1 and TRBJ1-4, with TRBD1 as a possible D gene (5 bases). The V gene lost 2 bases and the J gene lost 0 bases, with 11 bases spanning the gap. There are 16 residues in the CDR3. From germline, CDR1 is SGHRS and CDR2 YFSETQ. This chain's CDR3 is CASSLFPTATNEKLFF. The CDR3 region has the DNA TGCGCCAGCAGCTTATTCCCGACAGCAACTAATGAAAAACTGTTTTTT.

This chain links TRBV7-9 with TRBJ2-5, with D hard to call. V lost 3 bases and J lost 4, with 3 bases in between. This CDR3 has 11 residues. Germline V gene lookup returns CDR1 SEHNR and CDR2 FQNEAQ (reference sequence). The CDR3 protein is CASSFSETQYF. CDR3 in DNA: TGTGCCAGCAGCTTCTCAGAGACCCAGTACTTC.

The chain links TRBV5-6 to TRBJ2-1; D gene uncertain. From germline, CDR1 is SGHDT and CDR2 YYEEEE. The CDR3 has 13 amino acids. Trimming shortened V by 0 bases and J by 8 bases, and 9 bases separated the two germline ends. CDR3 DNA: TGTGCCAGCAGCTTGGCCTGGATTGATGAGCAGTTCTTC. It translates to CASSLAWIDEQFF.

The J gene is TRBJ1-1, the V gene TRBV5-6; TRBD1 is a possible D gene (5 bases). CDR1 is SGHDT and CDR2 is YYEEEE in the germline V gene. The CDR3 totals 16 residues. Trimming cost V 4 bases and J 4 bases, with 20 bases left between them. The CDR3 coding sequence is TGTGCCAGCAGCACCGGACTACGGGGCTCGGGCACTGAAGCTTTCTTT. Translated, it gives CASSTGLRGSGTEAFF.

V gene TRBV5-1 combines with J gene TRBJ1-2; D may be TRBD1 (6 bases). CDR1 SGHRS and CDR2 YFSETQ come from the germline V gene. This CDR3 has 13 residues. The V gene lost 0 bases and the J gene lost 3 bases, with 6 bases spanning the gap. CDR3 nucleotide sequence: TGCGCCAGCAGCTTGGCAGGGGACTATGGCTACACCTTC. Its translation: CASSLAGDYGYTF.

The CDR3 is CASSYRQGQPQHF. The CDR3 region has the DNA TGTGCCAGCAGCTACCGACAGGGACAGCCCCAGCATTTT. V gene TRBV7-2 combines with J gene TRBJ1-5; 7 bases line up with TRBD1. CDR3 length: 13 residues. The V gene end was trimmed by 4 bases and the J gene end by 7 bases; junction bases not matched to a gene: 4. Germline V gives CDR1 SGHTA, CDR2 FQGNSA. Full variable domain (outside the CDR3, taken from reference TRBV7-2 and TRBJ1-5): GAGVSQSPSNKVTEKGKDVELRCDPISGHTALYWYRQSLGQGLEFLIYFQGNSAPDKSGLPSDRFSAERTGGSVSTLTIQRTQQEDSAVYLCASSYRQGQPQHFGDGTRLSIL.

The chain links TRBV27 to TRBJ2-2; tentatively, D is TRBD1 (8 bases). This CDR3 has 16 amino acids. V lost 4 bases to trimming and J lost 6 bases, with 18 bases between them. Germline CDR1 is MNHEY and CDR2 is SMNVEV (reference sequence). The CDR3 nucleotides read TGTGCCAGCAGTTCCCTGACAGGGGCGGGGGCCGGGGAGCTGTTTTTT. Its translation: CASSSLTGAGAGELFF.

The chain links TRBV6-6 to TRBJ1-4; D is ambiguous. V dropped 6 bases and J dropped 3 bases, with 8 bases sitting between them. CDR1 MNHNY and CDR2 SVGAGI come from the germline V gene (reference sequence). The CDR3 spans 13 residues. CDR3 sequence (DNA): TGTGCCAGCAGACAGCTTTCTAATGAAAAACTGTTTTTT. It yields the protein CASRQLSNEKLFF.

This sequence joins TRBV5-8 and TRBJ2-7, with D hard to call. This CDR3 spans 11 amino acids. The V end lost 4 bases, the J end lost 6 bases, and 8 bases lay between the germline ends. Germline V gene data show CDR1 as SGHTS and CDR2 as YDEGEE. The CDR3 DNA sequence: TGTGCCAGCAGCCTGTTTCTCGAGCAGTACTTC. Its translation: CASSLFLEQYF.

The CDR3 nucleotides read TGTGCCATCAGACGGGACAGGGATAATGAAAAACTGTTTTTT. Protein product: CAIRRDRDNEKLFF. The chain recombines TRBV10-3 with TRBJ1-4; 9 bases are a match to TRBD1. This CDR3 spans 14 amino acids. Trimming cost V 6 bases and J 4 bases; bases outside gene matches: 3. Germline V gene data show CDR1 as ENHRY and CDR2 as SYGVKD.

The chain couples TRBV30 to TRBJ2-1; D is ambiguous. This CDR3 is built from 13 residues. Looked up from germline, CDR1 is GTSNPN and CDR2 is SVGIG (reference sequence). Trimming stripped 3 bases from V and 8 bases from J, with 14 bases between. The CDR3 bases are TGTGCCTGGAGCTTGGGTAGGGTCCATGAGCAGTTCTTC. The encoded protein is CAWSLGRVHEQFF.

CDR3 amino acids: CASSRNTGNFQHF. DNA for the CDR3: TGTGCCAGCAGCCGAAACACAGGAAACTTCCAGCATTTT. The chain employs TRBV6-6 and TRBJ1-5, with D possibly being TRBD1 (5 bases). The germline V gene has CDR1 MNHNY and CDR2 SVGAGI (reference sequence). The V gene lost 6 bases and the J gene lost 12 bases, with 18 bases spanning the gap. CDR3 size: 13 residues.